Sequencing of this T cell receptor beta chain was carried out in a study of cytomegalovirus exposure and HLA in healthy donors. The CDR3 extends over 15 amino acids. Germline values: CDR1 WSHSY, CDR2 SAAADI. V was cut by 5 bases and J by 7 bases, with 18 bases left in between. Primers: 60 Vbeta forward and 13 Jbeta reverse. Some clones are missing from TCRdb's copy, which holds only in-frame ones; the method was immunoSEQ multiplex PCR. The sample yields almost 200,000 clones, roughly 72% seen once. Sequencing was done on a sample of PBMCs. This sequence was found in a man under 40 in good health and CMV-seronegative. This rearrangement joins TRBV10-2 to TRBJ2-1, with D uncertain. In DNA form, the CDR3 reads TGCGCCAGCAGTAAAGACTCCCCCGGTCGGAATGAGCAGTTCTTC. Protein product: CASSKDSPGRNEQFF.